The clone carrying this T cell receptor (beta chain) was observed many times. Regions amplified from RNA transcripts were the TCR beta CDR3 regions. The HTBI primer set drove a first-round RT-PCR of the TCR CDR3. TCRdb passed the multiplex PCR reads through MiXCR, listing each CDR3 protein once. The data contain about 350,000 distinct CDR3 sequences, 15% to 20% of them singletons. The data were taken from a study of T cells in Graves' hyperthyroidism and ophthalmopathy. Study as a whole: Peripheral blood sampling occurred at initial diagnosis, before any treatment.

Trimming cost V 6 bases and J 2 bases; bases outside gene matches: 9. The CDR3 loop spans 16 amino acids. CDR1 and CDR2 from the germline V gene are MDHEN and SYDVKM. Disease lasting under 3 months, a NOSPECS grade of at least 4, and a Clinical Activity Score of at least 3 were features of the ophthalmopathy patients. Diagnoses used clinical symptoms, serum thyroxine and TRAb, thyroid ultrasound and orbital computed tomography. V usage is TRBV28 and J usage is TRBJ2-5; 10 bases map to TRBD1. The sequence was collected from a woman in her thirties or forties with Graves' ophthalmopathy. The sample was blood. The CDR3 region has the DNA TGTGCCAGCAGATCCGCCGGGACAGGGGCTCAAGAGACCCAGTACTTC. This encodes CASRSAGTGAQETQYF.